The source of this TCR beta chain is a study of OX40 agonist ivuxolimab in advanced cancers. Study as a whole: Participants averaged approximately 60 years of age (range roughly 23 to 85) and were approximately 81% male. The study's findings and limits: Expanded clones were, on average, more numerous among CD8+ T cells than CD4+. CD4+ and CD8+ blood T cells expanded clonally by week 6 at 0.1 to 3.0 mg/kg. Part of the nonresponder group also had normalized T-cell clonal expansion that was low.

This clone appeared once. Its antigen remains unknown. Some clones are missing from TCRdb's copy, which holds only in-frame ones; the method was immunoSEQ multiplex PCR. The top ten hold around 0.31% of the sample, which has 100,000 or so clones, 90% seen once. This receptor was obtained from an adult with an advanced solid tumor such as melanoma, head and neck, liver or kidney cancer. Specimen: CD4+ or CD8+ T cells sorted from blood, collected in a trial of the OX40 agonist ivuxolimab.

The CDR3, as DNA: TGCGCCAGCAGCCTTAGCGGGAGGGAAGTGAATGAGCAGTTCTTC. It codes for CASSLSGREVNEQFF. The chain has TRBV5-1 and TRBJ2-1; 11 bases agree with TRBD2. Germline-derived CDR1 and CDR2 are SGHRS and YFSETQ. Germline trimming cut 4 bases from V and 7 bases from J; bases unmatched to any gene: 7. The CDR3 contains 15 residues.